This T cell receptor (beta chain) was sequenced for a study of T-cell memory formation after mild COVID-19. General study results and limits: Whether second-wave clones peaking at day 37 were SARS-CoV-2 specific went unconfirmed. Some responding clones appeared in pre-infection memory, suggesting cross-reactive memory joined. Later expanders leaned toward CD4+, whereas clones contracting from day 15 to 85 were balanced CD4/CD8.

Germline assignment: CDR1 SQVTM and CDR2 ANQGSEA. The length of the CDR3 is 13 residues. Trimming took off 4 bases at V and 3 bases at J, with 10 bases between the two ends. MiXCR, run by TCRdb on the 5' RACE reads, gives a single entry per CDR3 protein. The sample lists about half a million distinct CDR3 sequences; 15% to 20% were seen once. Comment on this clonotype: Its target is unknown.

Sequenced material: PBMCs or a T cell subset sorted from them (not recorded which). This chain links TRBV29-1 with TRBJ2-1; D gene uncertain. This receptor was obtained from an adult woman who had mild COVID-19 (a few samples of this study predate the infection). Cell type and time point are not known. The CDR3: CSVVRPVYNEQFF. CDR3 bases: TGCAGCGTTGTGAGGCCAGTCTACAATGAGCAGTTCTTC.